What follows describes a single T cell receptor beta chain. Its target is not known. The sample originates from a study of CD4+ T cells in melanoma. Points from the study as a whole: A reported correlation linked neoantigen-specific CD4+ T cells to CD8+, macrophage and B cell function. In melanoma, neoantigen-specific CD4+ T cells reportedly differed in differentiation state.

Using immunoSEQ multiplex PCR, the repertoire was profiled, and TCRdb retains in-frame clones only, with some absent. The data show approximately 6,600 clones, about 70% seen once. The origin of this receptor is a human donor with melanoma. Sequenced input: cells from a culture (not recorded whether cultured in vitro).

The CDR3 DNA reads as TGTGCCAGCAGCGAGCGACAGACCCCTAGCACAGATACGCAGTATTTT. Translation gives CASSERQTPSTDTQYF. This sequence joins TRBV9 and TRBJ2-3; possible D gene TRBD1, 5 bases. The CDR3 contains 16 residues. CDR1 is SGDLS and CDR2 is YYNGEE in the germline V gene. V lost 3 bases and J 0 bases, leaving 14 bases between the germline ends.